A single sample gave rise to the 9 T cell receptor beta chains below, sequenced in a study of blood T cell repertoires in COVID-19. Sequenced by immunoSEQ multiplex PCR; TCRdb stores in-frame clones only, minus some. The repertoire holds 320,000 or so clones, with 85% as singletons. Material: PBMCs or T cells enriched from blood (not recorded which). These receptors all come from a woman aged 25 to 39 who had been exposed to COVID-19.

The rearrangement joins TRBV30 to TRBJ1-2, with D perhaps matching TRBD1 (5 bases). V lost 5 bases and J 6 bases, leaving 16 bases between the germline ends. CDR1 and CDR2 (germline): GTSNPN, SVGIG (reference sequence). The CDR3 contains 13 residues. CDR3 nucleotides: TGTGCCTGGGCGGCAGGGAGGGACCATGGCTACACCTTC. Amino acid sequence: CAWAAGRDHGYTF.

The table lists this clone with a count of one. The chain couples TRBV28 to TRBJ2-5; TRBD2 aligns across 14 bases. Germline loops: CDR1 MDHEN, CDR2 SYDVKM. V was pared by 6 bases and J by 4 bases, with 13 bases of the junction left unmatched. The CDR3 sequence is 18 residues long. CDR3 in amino acids: CASSHPPGLAGVGETQYF. CDR3 DNA sequence: TGTGCCAGCAGCCATCCCCCGGGACTAGCGGGAGTCGGAGAGACCCAGTACTTC.

This chain uses TRBV7-9 with TRBJ1-4, with TRBD1 matching over 7 bases. This CDR3 is built from 17 residues. The ends lost 1 base at V and 3 bases at J; junction bases unmatched: 8. Germline values: CDR1 SEHNR, CDR2 FQNEAQ (reference sequence). Here the CDR3 reads CASSLDTDRVPNEKLFF. In nucleotides, the CDR3 is TGTGCCAGCAGCTTAGATACCGACAGGGTGCCTAATGAAAAACTGTTTTTT.

This chain uses TRBV5-4 with TRBJ2-2; weak D call: TRBD2 (6 bases). The CDR3 spans 13 residues. The V end lost 3 bases, the J end lost 7 bases, and 10 bases lay between the germline ends. From germline, CDR1 is SGHNT and CDR2 YYREEE (reference sequence). Here the CDR3 DNA reads TGTGCCAGCAGCTACGGACTAAACGGGGAGCTGTTTTTT. Translating it yields CASSYGLNGELFF.

The rearrangement joins TRBV28 to TRBJ1-1; 12 bases map to TRBD1. The CDR3 has 17 amino acids. Per the germline V gene, CDR1 is MDHEN and CDR2 is SYDVKM. Trimming cost V 6 bases and J 3 bases; bases outside gene matches: 11. CDR3 sequence reads: CASSSGTGGWKYTEAFF. CDR3 DNA: TGTGCCAGCAGCTCCGGGACAGGGGGCTGGAAGTACACTGAAGCTTTCTTT.

The V call is TRBV7-2, the J call TRBJ1-2, with a weak D call TRBD1 (5 bases). CDR1 and CDR2 from the germline V gene are SGHTA and FQGNSA. The CDR3 consists of 13 residues. Trimming removed 1 base from V and 2 bases from J, with 5 bases in between. Here the CDR3 reads CASSLEGNYGYTF. The DNA for the CDR3 is TGTGCCAGCAGCTTAGAGGGGAACTATGGCTACACCTTC. The entire variable domain, with the rest obtained from reference TRBV7-2 and TRBJ1-2, is as follows: GAGVSQSPSNKVTEKGKDVELRCDPISGHTALYWYRQSLGQGLEFLIYFQGNSAPDKSGLPSDRFSAERTGGSVSTLTIQRTQQEDSAVYLCASSLEGNYGYTFGSGTRLTVV.

The chain is built from TRBV5-6 and TRBJ2-7; maybe TRBD2 (5 bases). The V and J ends lost 4 bases and 3 bases respectively, with 17 bases between them. Germline lookup yields CDR1 SGHDT and CDR2 YYEEEE. This CDR3 has 15 amino acids. The CDR3 DNA is TGTGCCAGCAGCCAAAGACCAACGGACTTCTACGAGCAGTACTTC. Translated: CASSQRPTDFYEQYF.

This rearrangement joins TRBV2 to TRBJ2-1; the D gene is possibly TRBD2 (6 bases). This CDR3 has 13 residues. Germline V gene data show CDR1 as SNHLY and CDR2 as FYNNEI. Trimming removed 6 bases from V and 7 bases from J, with 13 bases in between. The CDR3 DNA reads TGTGCCAGCAGAAAAAGACTAGGGAATGAGCAGTTCTTC. It yields the protein CASRKRLGNEQFF.

The V gene is TRBV27, the J gene TRBJ2-1, with a tentative D call TRBD2 (6 bases). CDR1 is MNHEY and CDR2 is SMNVEV in the germline V gene (reference sequence). The length of the CDR3 is 16 residues. V gave up 3 bases and J gave up 5 bases, with 17 bases separating them. Here the CDR3 DNA reads TGTGCCAGCAGTTTGTGGGGGGTTGACGAGGACAATGAGCAGTTCTTC. This gives the protein CASSLWGVDEDNEQFF.